This is a list of T cell receptor beta chains from one sample in a study of T cells in Graves' hyperthyroidism and ophthalmopathy. MiXCR was run by TCRdb on the multiplex PCR reads, yielding one entry per CDR3 protein. The sample consists of 220,000 or so distinct CDR3 sequences, less than 20% of them appearing once. Sequencing was performed on blood. The receptors originated from a woman under 30 with Graves' ophthalmopathy. Both conserved end residues are trimmed from each CDR3.

>TRBJ2-2|TRBV28
ARADRITGELF
>TRBJ1-2|TRBV12-3/TRBV12-4
ASSLARGRIYGYT
>TRBJ1-3|TRBV27
ASSLKGFNSGNTIY
>TRBJ1-3|TRBV29-1
SVEDLRDSSGNTIY
>TRBJ1-5|TRBV28
ASSPGRVWQPQH
>TRBJ2-1|TRBV4-3
ASSQDWGTAEWYEQF
>TRBJ2-1|TRBV10-3
AIKSGGANLDEQF
>TRBJ1-2|TRBV7-9
ASSPGGRGYT
>TRBJ2-7|TRBV20-1
SARDSAGSYEQY
>TRBJ2-5|TRBV24-1
ATSVRFGTQY
>TRBJ2-7|TRBV6-1
ASSLRQGVSEQY
>TRBJ2-3|TRBV20-1
SARDQGPAGSTDTQY
>TRBJ1-1|TRBV28
ASTKRVTEAF
>TRBJ2-1|TRBV20-1
SARDPWESVVEQF
>TRBJ2-2|TRBV19
ASRDQTGELF
>TRBJ2-2|TRBV29-1
SLEAATGELF
>TRBJ2-7|TRBV4-1
ASSQTTSGTNEQY
>TRBJ1-5|TRBV6-1
ASSQDRYSNQPQH
>TRBJ2-7|TRBV28
ASSRPRGRRGSSYEQY
>TRBJ2-3|TRBV10-3
AISPLVGDRTDTQY
>TRBJ2-7|TRBV3-1
ASSQDRWGEQY
>TRBJ2-7|TRBV10-3
AISGTEFYEQY
>TRBJ2-5|TRBV5-1
ASSLVVREETQY
>TRBJ2-7|TRBV6-6
ASSYFGGEQY
>TRBJ2-7|TRBV5-1
ASSNRDRDSYEQY
>TRBJ1-1|TRBV20-1
SARKGGAF
>TRBJ1-1|TRBV5-1
ASSSGQGSDEAF
>TRBJ1-6|TRBV12-5
ASGLSQASSYNSPLH
>TRBJ2-5|TRBV2
ASSGTGEQTQY
>TRBJ1-1|TRBV13
ASSLVRDTEAF
>TRBJ1-1|TRBV2
ASTGLTGDTEAF
>TRBJ1-2|TRBV28
ASSFAPGGAYGYT
>TRBJ2-5|TRBV11-1
ASSSGTSHQETQY
>TRBJ1-2|TRBV5-1
ASSLDRPDLNYGYT
>TRBJ2-7|TRBV4-1
ASSQADLAYEQY
>TRBJ2-1|TRBV11-2
ASRQLQGAHRNEQF
>TRBJ2-1|TRBV25-1
ASSRGMGEQF
>TRBJ2-2|TRBV5-4
ASSVGTASSNTGELF
>TRBJ2-7|TRBV5-5
ASSLDTRSYEQY
>TRBJ1-1|TRBV18
ASSPDRGTEAF
>TRBJ1-1|TRBV20-1
SAQGAEAHRNSEAF
>TRBJ2-1|TRBV3-1
ASSPLRTSGYNEQF
>TRBJ1-3|TRBV11-2
ASSLFRRLGDTIY
>TRBJ2-7|TRBV2
ASSGQGVFYEQY
>TRBJ2-1|TRBV9
ASSATLTSGNSYNEQF
>TRBJ1-1|TRBV5-1
ASSLPGHNTEAF
>TRBJ1-2|TRBV28
ASTPPGQGRADGYT
>TRBJ1-3|TRBV28
ASSPSLSGNTIY
>TRBJ2-6|TRBV6-5
ASSYSQPRSSGANVLT
>TRBJ2-1|TRBV7-2
ASSLVVDFSSYNEQF
>TRBJ1-5|TRBV10-2
ASSDRGGAAQPQH
>TRBJ2-1|TRBV11-2
ASSPPSSGVKHNEQF
>TRBJ2-7|TRBV5-1
ASSLASGGRLQNSYEQY
>TRBJ1-2|TRBV11-3
ASSSTIQGYGYT
>TRBJ2-1|TRBV7-9
ASSVTSGRALRDEQF
>TRBJ2-1|TRBV7-2
ASSLMGGSYNEQF
>TRBJ2-5|TRBV9
ASSVGYQETQY
>TRBJ2-2|TRBV24-1
ATASGKNTGELF
>TRBJ1-2|TRBV29-1
SATSGDYGYT
>TRBJ2-7|TRBV20-1
SAHSGQGASYEQY